These 27 T cell receptor beta chains came from one sample sequenced in a study of blood T cells in healthy people across ages. Together with a sample-barcoded 5' primer, a J-beta primer mix was included in a second PCR lasting roughly 6 to 12 cycles. In TCRdb, the 5' RACE reads were re-called with MiXCR into one record per CDR3 protein. The repertoire has just over 800,000 distinct CDR3 sequences, approximately 67% of them found once; the top ten carry approximately 30%. Sequencing was performed on blood. The source of these receptors is a man younger than 40 in good health.

This sequence joins TRBV4-1 and TRBJ2-2, with D possibly matching TRBD2 (6 bases). The CDR3 extends over 13 amino acids. Trimming removed 11 bases at V and 2 bases at J, with 12 bases between. Germline-derived CDR1 and CDR2 are MGHRA and YSYEKL. The CDR3 sequence: CACRDSNTGELFF. The CDR3, as DNA: TGCGCCTGCCGGGACTCAAACACCGGGGAGCTGTTTTTT.

Worth noting for this clonotype: One end of the junction does not line up with germline, which may come from a read error. The CDR3 protein is CASSSTGLAGDTGTQYF. CDR3 nucleotide sequence: TGTGCCAGCAGCTCTACTGGGCTAGCGGGGGACACAGGTACGCAGTATTTT. The chain has TRBV7-3 and TRBJ2-3; 10 bases match TRBD2. Germline CDR1 and CDR2: SGHTA and FQGTGA. There are 17 residues in the CDR3.

This sequence joins TRBV6-5 and TRBJ1-6, with TRBD1 matching 7 bases. CDR1 is MNHEY and CDR2 is SVGAGI in the germline V gene. V gave up 6 bases and J gave up 7 bases; unmatched junction bases: 6. This CDR3 is built from 14 residues. CDR3 nucleotides: TGTGCCAGCAGGCCAGACAGGGTGAATTCACCCCTCCACTTT. It encodes CASRPDRVNSPLHF.

In this sample, this clonotype turned up a few times. The chain links TRBV6-1 to TRBJ2-5; D not resolved. The J call is in doubt because the DNA end fits TRBJ2-7 better. Germline V lookup: CDR1 MNHNS, CDR2 SASEGT. CDR3 size: 11 residues. CDR3 sequence reads: CASSVEYEQYF. The CDR3 DNA sequence: TGTGCCAGCAGTGTGGAGTACGAGCAGTACTTC.

Of note for this clonotype: One end of the junction fails to match germline, which may point to a read error. The rearrangement links TRBV14 to TRBJ1-4; D is perhaps TRBD1 (5 bases). This CDR3 region has 16 residues. Germline CDR1 SGHDN, CDR2 FVKESK. As DNA, the CDR3 is TGTGCCAGCAGCCAAGATTTGGGGCTCGGTAATGAAGAACTGTTTTTT. Its translation: CASSQDLGLGNEELFF.

The V call is TRBV5-1, the J call TRBJ1-2; TRBD1 might be the D (5 bases). The V gene's germline CDR1 is SGHRS and CDR2 YFSETQ. CDR3 size: 14 residues. V lost 0 bases and J lost 6, with 12 bases in between. The DNA of the CDR3 is TGCGCCAGCAGCTTGGCCAAGACGGGGGATGGCTACACCTTC. Amino acid sequence: CASSLAKTGDGYTF.

In its sample, this clonotype was seen a few times. This chain connects TRBV7-9 to TRBJ2-7; unclear D gene. This CDR3 region has 15 residues. The V and J ends lost 1 base and 2 bases respectively, with 12 bases between them. Per germline, CDR1 SEHNR and CDR2 FQNEAQ (reference sequence). The CDR3 is CASSLVGGPPYEQYF. Written as DNA, the CDR3 is TGTGCCAGCAGCTTAGTTGGCGGACCGCCCTACGAGCAGTACTTC.

This rearrangement joins TRBV12-3 or TRBV12-4 to TRBJ2-4; the D gene is possibly TRBD2 (5 bases). The end of the DNA aligns better with TRBJ2-7, so the J call may be wrong. The CDR3 has 13 residues. The CDR3 spells CASSWVGADEQYF. Written as DNA, the CDR3 is TGTGCCAGCAGTTGGGTGGGAGCTGACGAGCAGTACTTC.

The V gene is TRBV6-5, the J gene TRBJ2-7; 13 positions match TRBD2. This CDR3 has 15 amino acids. Losses at the gene ends were 5 bases for V and 4 bases for J; bases not matched to a gene: 5. CDR1 and CDR2 (germline): MNHEY, SVGAGI. CDR3 sequence reads: CASSAWTSGSYEQYF. The DNA for the CDR3 is TGTGCCAGCAGTGCCTGGACTAGCGGGAGTTACGAGCAGTACTTC.

The CDR3, as DNA: TGCAGTGCTCGGCCCAACGGGGTTACTAATGAAAAACTGTTTTTT. Its translation: CSARPNGVTNEKLFF. V and J are TRBV20-1 and TRBJ1-4; D remains unclear. The V and J ends lost 5 bases and 2 bases respectively, with 15 bases between them. In germline, CDR1 is DFQATT, CDR2 SNEGSKA (reference sequence). The CDR3 contains 15 residues.

V gene TRBV6-1 combines with J gene TRBJ1-2; D is ambiguous. The CDR3 has 17 amino acids. Trimming shortened V by 6 bases and J by 4 bases, and 24 bases separated the two germline ends. Germline CDR1 MNHNS, CDR2 SASEGT. The CDR3 nucleotides are TGTGCCAGCAGGACCACAATAAGGCGGGCTAGCTTCTATGGCTACACCTTC. This gives the protein CASRTTIRRASFYGYTF.

This clonotype was detected a few times. V gene TRBV18 combines with J gene TRBJ2-5, with D possibly TRBD2 on 5 matching bases. Germline CDR1 and CDR2: KGHSH and LQKENI. V lost 6 bases and J 0 bases, leaving 17 bases between the germline ends. The CDR3 totals 16 residues. For the CDR3, the DNA is TGTGCCAGCTCCGGGCCCAAAAGCGGAGACCAAGAGACCCAGTACTTC. It encodes CASSGPKSGDQETQYF.

The V call is TRBV9, the J call TRBJ2-3, with 12 nucleotides matching TRBD2. CDR3 length: 18 amino acids. Germline loops: CDR1 SGDLS, CDR2 YYNGEE. The ends lost 3 bases at V and 1 base at J; junction bases unmatched: 9. The CDR3 is CASSETSGGRYRTDTQYF. CDR3 bases: TGTGCCAGCAGCGAGACTAGCGGGGGCCGATATCGCACAGATACGCAGTATTTT.

A note on this clonotype: Given a much more abundant clone one base away, this may be a read error. CDR3 DNA: TGTGCCAGCTCACCAGGACTAGCGACGGATGAGCAGTACTTC. Translated, it gives CASSPGLATDEQYF. V is TRBV18 and J is TRBJ2-5, with TRBD2 matching 9 bases. The CDR3 spans 14 residues. Losses at the gene ends were 2 bases for V and 11 bases for J; bases not matched to a gene: 9. CDR1 is KGHSH and CDR2 is LQKENI in the germline V gene.

Only a few counts were recorded for this clonotype. This rearrangement joins TRBV7-2 to TRBJ2-7, with TRBD1 matching 8 bases. Germline assignment: CDR1 SGHTA and CDR2 FQGNSA. The V and J ends lost 6 bases and 1 base, in that order; junction bases with no gene match: 5. This CDR3 spans 14 amino acids. CDR3 sequence reads: CASSPGQESYEQYF. CDR3 bases: TGTGCCAGCAGTCCGGGACAGGAGTCCTACGAGCAGTACTTC.

This sequence joins TRBV30 and TRBJ2-2; 9 positions agree with TRBD1. The CDR3 spans 13 residues. V gave up 4 bases and J gave up 8 bases; unmatched junction bases: 5. Germline CDR1 is GTSNPN and CDR2 is SVGIG (reference sequence). For the CDR3, the DNA is TGTGCCTGGAAAGGACAGGGGTGGGGGGAGCTGTTTTTT. This gives the protein CAWKGQGWGELFF.

This clonotype was observed a handful of times. The chain is built from TRBV4-3 and TRBJ2-1; TRBD2 matches at 8 bases. Germline values: CDR1 LGHNA, CDR2 YSLEER. The CDR3 loop spans 16 amino acids. V lost 1 base, J lost 3 bases, and 5 bases stayed unmatched. CDR3 residues: CASSQAGGAGYNEQFF. In DNA form, the CDR3 reads TGCGCCAGCAGCCAAGCCGGGGGGGCTGGCTACAATGAGCAGTTCTTC.

The V call is TRBV6-5, the J call TRBJ1-4, with no clear D. Trimming took 0 bases from V and 8 from J, leaving 10 bases between them. CDR3 length: 14 amino acids. The germline V gene has CDR1 MNHEY and CDR2 SVGAGI. The CDR3 region is CASSYSAGREKLFF. DNA for the CDR3: TGTGCCAGCAGTTACTCGGCCGGTCGCGAAAAACTGTTTTTT.

The rearrangement joins TRBV7-2 to TRBJ2-4; 9 bases match TRBD2. The J call is in doubt because the DNA end fits TRBJ2-7 better. The CDR3 covers 15 residues. Germline-derived CDR1 and CDR2 are SGHTA and FQGNSA. CDR3 sequence: CASSGGYSGGFEQYF. CDR3 nucleotide sequence: TGTGCCAGCAGCGGGGGATATAGCGGGGGTTTCGAGCAGTACTTC.

This clonotype has only a few counts. The gene calls are TRBV12-3 or TRBV12-4 and TRBJ2-7; D possibly corresponds to TRBD1 (5 bases). Trimming took 4 bases from V and 5 from J, leaving 9 bases between them. The CDR3 loop spans 12 amino acids. In DNA form, the CDR3 reads TGTGCCAGCAGTTCCGGACATAACGAGCAGTACTTC. As protein: CASSSGHNEQYF.

Only a few counts were recorded for this clonotype. This CDR3 is CASSLIGRGTSYEQYF. CDR3 coding DNA: TGTGCCAGCAGCTTAATAGGGCGGGGGACCTCCTACGAGCAGTACTTC. The chain employs TRBV7-3 and TRBJ2-7; 7 bases are a match to TRBD2. CDR1 and CDR2 (germline): SGHTA, FQGTGA. CDR3 size: 16 residues. V lost 1 base and J lost 0; bases outside the gene matches: 6.

CDR3 residues: CASSPPPDSLLYGYTF. CDR3 sequence (DNA): TGTGCCAGCAGCCCACCCCCGGACAGTCTTCTCTATGGCTACACCTTC. This rearrangement joins TRBV9 to TRBJ1-2; D perhaps matches TRBD1 (6 bases). The CDR3 loop spans 16 amino acids. V shed 4 bases and J shed 4 bases, with 20 bases lying between them. Germline values: CDR1 SGDLS, CDR2 YYNGEE.

This rearrangement joins TRBV5-1 to TRBJ2-5; 7 bases are a match to TRBD2. CDR1 is SGHRS, CDR2 YFSETQ, per germline. CDR3 length: 15 residues. V trimming: 4 bases; J trimming: 4 bases; junction bases outside the gene matches: 10. CDR3 amino acids: CASSLGDYPTETQYF. The CDR3 region has the DNA TGCGCCAGCAGCCTCGGGGACTACCCAACAGAGACCCAGTACTTC.

V is TRBV11-1 and J is TRBJ2-4; possible D gene TRBD1, 7 bases. CDR3 length: 15 amino acids. Germline loops: CDR1 SGHAT, CDR2 FQDESV (reference sequence). Trimming took off 4 bases at V and 0 bases at J, with 10 bases between the two ends. The CDR3 sequence is CASSSRGAAKNIQYF. The CDR3, as DNA: TGTGCCAGCAGCTCCAGGGGGGCAGCCAAAAACATTCAGTACTTC.

This chain links TRBV28 with TRBJ2-1; 7 positions agree with TRBD1. This CDR3 is 15 amino acids long. J was trimmed by 7 bases and V by 5 bases; bases with no gene match: 11. The V gene's germline CDR1 is MDHEN and CDR2 SYDVKM. The CDR3 DNA reads as TGTGCCAGCAGTCTACAGGGGTCCCCTCCTAATGAGCAGTTCTTC. Translating gives CASSLQGSPPNEQFF.

The V call is TRBV6-2 or TRBV6-3, the J call TRBJ2-5; weak D call: TRBD1 (6 bases). The V and J ends lost 6 bases and 2 bases respectively, with 19 bases between them. Germline-derived CDR1 and CDR2 are MNHEY and SVGEGT. The CDR3 is 16 amino acids. Written as DNA, the CDR3 is TGTGCCAGCAGCCCCCTTATCCCGGGACAACAAGAGACCCAGTACTTC. This gives the protein CASSPLIPGQQETQYF.

The table lists this clonotype with a count of one. V and J are TRBV25-1 and TRBJ2-4, with D possibly being TRBD1 or TRBD2 (5 bases each). The length of the CDR3 is 15 residues. Germline loops: CDR1 MGHDK, CDR2 SYGVNS. V was pared by 4 bases and J by 0 bases, with 10 bases between. CDR3 sequence (DNA): TGTGCCAGCAGTGGGGACCACGTAGCCAAAAACATTCAGTACTTC. Amino acid sequence: CASSGDHVAKNIQYF.